This TCR beta chain was retrieved from a study of control samples from healthy donors and cancer patients. Method: immunoSEQ multiplex PCR; TCRdb's copy keeps in-frame clones and lacks some. The table records around 93,000 clones, roughly 92% of them present only once. Germline V gene lookup returns CDR1 MDHEN and CDR2 SYDVKM. This CDR3 has 15 residues. Trimming cost V 10 bases and J 6 bases; bases outside gene matches: 9. The receptor's source is a human donor in good health. The donor label of this sample is uncertain. What was sequenced was blood. The gene calls are TRBV28 and TRBJ2-3; 14 nucleotides line up with TRBD2. The CDR3 region has the DNA TGTGCCACCATACAAGGACTAGCGGGGGGTGATACGCAGTATTTT. Translating it yields CATIQGLAGGDTQYF.